The T cell receptor (beta chain) described here comes from a study of response to subunit inactivated influenza vaccine. The junction had 13 bases not matched to a gene; V was cut back by 0 bases and J by 5 bases. The CDR3 runs to 18 residues. CDR1 MNHEY and CDR2 SMNVEV come from the germline V gene (reference sequence). Study-level points and caveats: Each seasonal influenza vaccination, the authors suggested, recruits few new T cells.

Concerning this clonotype itself: Its cognate antigen is unknown.

Via MiXCR, TCRdb re-called the RT-PCR reads, giving one row per CDR3 protein. Here the sample spans some 640,000 distinct CDR3 sequences, around 14% being singletons. The rearrangement joins TRBV27 to TRBJ2-7, with 10 bases fitting TRBD1. Sequenced here: PBMCs from blood, sampled 14 days before vaccination. The origin of this receptor is a man between 45 and 60 years old who received an inactivated influenza vaccine. This CDR3 reads CASSLSTISGQGTDEQYF. The CDR3 nucleotides are TGTGCCAGCAGTTTATCGACAATATCGGGACAGGGGACCGACGAGCAGTACTTC.